One TCR beta chain is described in this entry. The source of the sample is a study of response to subunit inactivated influenza vaccine. TCRdb called the RT-PCR reads again in MiXCR, with one record for every CDR3 protein. The sample carries about 160,000 distinct CDR3 sequences, under 13% recorded once. Sequenced here: non-naive T cells sorted from PBMCs, sampled roughly 48 days after vaccination. The clonotype was recovered from a man aged 50-59 years who received an inactivated influenza vaccine.

CDR3 sequence: CASSHPRQGPYGYTF. CDR3 DNA: TGCGCCAGCAGCCACCCAAGGCAGGGACCCTATGGCTACACCTTC. The gene calls are TRBV4-1 and TRBJ1-2; maybe TRBD1 (5 bases). Germline lookup yields CDR1 MGHRA and CDR2 YSYEKL. V was pared by 3 bases and J by 4 bases, with 15 bases between. This CDR3 region has 15 residues.